The rows below give T cell receptor beta chains drawn from one sample of a study of cytomegalovirus exposure and HLA in healthy donors. Sequencing was performed with immunoSEQ multiplex PCR; in TCRdb, only in-frame clones are kept and a portion is missing. Of about 140,000 clones in the sample, about 76% were seen once. The sequenced sample was PBMCs. These receptor sequences come from a male donor in good health and CMV-seronegative. Both conserved end residues are part of each CDR3. A D gene is named only where the DNA matches it firmly. Where a row states a size, it is once, few, many or the class of an expanded clone; other rows omit it.

CDR3nt: TGTGCCAGCAGCCGGACAGGGGGCCAAGAGACCCAGTACTTC
CDR3aa: CASSRTGGQETQYF
v_gene: TRBV11-1
abundance: -
d_gene: TRBD1
j_gene: TRBJ2-5

CDR3nt: TGTGCCCGCGGAGTGGGGCAGATCTACGAGCAGTACTTC
CDR3aa: CARGVGQIYEQYF
v_gene: TRBV21-1
abundance: -
d_gene: -
j_gene: TRBJ2-7

CDR3nt: TGCGCCAGCCGGATGACAGGCTATGGCTACACCTTC
CDR3aa: CASRMTGYGYTF
v_gene: TRBV5-1
abundance: few
d_gene: -
j_gene: TRBJ1-2

CDR3nt: TGTGCTAGCACCTGGGGGGTCGGAGAGACCCAGTACTTC
CDR3aa: CASTWGVGETQYF
v_gene: TRBV7-7
abundance: once
d_gene: -
j_gene: TRBJ2-5

CDR3nt: TGTGCCAGCAGCTTAGCGCGGTTAATACATCGAGAGACCCAGTACTTC
CDR3aa: CASSLARLIHRETQYF
v_gene: TRBV7-2
abundance: -
d_gene: -
j_gene: TRBJ2-5

CDR3nt: TGTGCCAGCAGCTTTGAAGGACAGGGGGCATACGAGCAGTACTTC
CDR3aa: CASSFEGQGAYEQYF
v_gene: TRBV7-6
abundance: -
d_gene: TRBD1
j_gene: TRBJ2-7

CDR3nt: TGCGCCAGCAGCTACTCGGGGGGAGACCTACCCGGAGATACGCAGTATTTT
CDR3aa: CASSYSGGDLPGDTQYF
v_gene: TRBV5-1
abundance: -
d_gene: TRBD2
j_gene: TRBJ2-3

CDR3nt: TGTGCCAGTAGAGGGGCCAACACAGGGAGCTCTGGAAACACCATATATTTT
CDR3aa: CASRGANTGSSGNTIYF
v_gene: TRBV19
abundance: -
d_gene: -
j_gene: TRBJ1-3

CDR3nt: TGTGCCAGCAGCCCCACAGGGATAACTGAAGCTTTCTTT
CDR3aa: CASSPTGITEAFF
v_gene: TRBV6-1
abundance: -
d_gene: -
j_gene: TRBJ1-1

CDR3nt: TGTGCCTGGAGTGTACTTAAGTCGACAGGGGTTGAGCAGTACTTC
CDR3aa: CAWSVLKSTGVEQYF
v_gene: TRBV30
abundance: -
d_gene: TRBD1
j_gene: TRBJ2-7

CDR3nt: TGTGCCTGGAGTGTATTAGCGGCGGGAGGCTCCTACAATGAGCAGTTCTTC
CDR3aa: CAWSVLAAGGSYNEQFF
v_gene: TRBV30
abundance: -
d_gene: TRBD2
j_gene: TRBJ2-1

CDR3nt: TGTGCCAGTAGTATTCCCAGGGGAAACACTGAAGCTTTCTTT
CDR3aa: CASSIPRGNTEAFF
v_gene: TRBV19
abundance: -
d_gene: -
j_gene: TRBJ1-1

CDR3nt: TGTGCCATCTCCGGGACAGGGACTGTCGAGCAGTACTTC
CDR3aa: CAISGTGTVEQYF
v_gene: TRBV10-3
abundance: -
d_gene: TRBD1
j_gene: TRBJ2-7

CDR3nt: TGCGCCAGCAGTGAGTCCGGGACTAGCTTTGTTGATGAGCAGTTCTTC
CDR3aa: CASSESGTSFVDEQFF
v_gene: TRBV10-1
abundance: few
d_gene: TRBD2
j_gene: TRBJ2-1

CDR3nt: TGTGCCAGTAGTAAGTCGGCGGGAGGCACTAAAGCTTACGAGCAGTACTTC
CDR3aa: CASSKSAGGTKAYEQYF
v_gene: TRBV19
abundance: -
d_gene: TRBD2
j_gene: TRBJ2-7

CDR3nt: TGTGCCAGCAGCTTAATGGGACAGGGTTTTACGAACACTGAAGCTTTCTTT
CDR3aa: CASSLMGQGFTNTEAFF
v_gene: TRBV7-6
abundance: once
d_gene: TRBD1
j_gene: TRBJ1-1

CDR3nt: TGTGCCAGCAGCTTTGGAGCGGGAGAAGCCGGGGAGCTGTTTTTT
CDR3aa: CASSFGAGEAGELFF
v_gene: TRBV5-6
abundance: -
d_gene: TRBD2
j_gene: TRBJ2-2

CDR3nt: TGTGCCAGCAGTTTAGGGCAGAGCTCCTATAATTCACCCCTCCACTTT
CDR3aa: CASSLGQSSYNSPLHF
v_gene: TRBV27
abundance: -
d_gene: -
j_gene: TRBJ1-6

CDR3nt: TGTGCCAGCAGTGTAGTTCCCCTAGCCGGCGGGGAGCCGTTTTTT
CDR3aa: CASSVVPLAGGEPFF
v_gene: TRBV6-1
abundance: -
d_gene: -
j_gene: TRBJ2-2

CDR3nt: TGTGCCAGCAGCCAACAGGGGGCCGGTTCGAACGGCTACACCTTC
CDR3aa: CASSQQGAGSNGYTF
v_gene: TRBV7-2
abundance: -
d_gene: TRBD1
j_gene: TRBJ1-2

CDR3nt: TGTGCCAGCTCACCATATGAGGCAGGGGACCGTACTGAAGCTTTCTTT
CDR3aa: CASSPYEAGDRTEAFF
v_gene: TRBV18
abundance: -
d_gene: -
j_gene: TRBJ1-1

CDR3nt: TGTGCCAGTAGTACCCGTAGACACATCTCTGGAAACACCATATATTTT
CDR3aa: CASSTRRHISGNTIYF
v_gene: TRBV19
abundance: -
d_gene: -
j_gene: TRBJ1-3

CDR3nt: TGCGCCAGCAGTGAAAGACTAGCGGGAGCGGGCGAGCAGTACTTC
CDR3aa: CASSERLAGAGEQYF
v_gene: TRBV10-2
abundance: few
d_gene: TRBD2
j_gene: TRBJ2-7

CDR3nt: TGTGCCAGTAGTCCCACCGGGACATATTCCTACAATGAGCAGTTCTTC
CDR3aa: CASSPTGTYSYNEQFF
v_gene: TRBV19
abundance: few
d_gene: -
j_gene: TRBJ2-1

CDR3nt: TGTGCCAGCAGGGGCGGGTCGGAGCCCCAGCATTTT
CDR3aa: CASRGGSEPQHF
v_gene: TRBV6-5
abundance: -
d_gene: -
j_gene: TRBJ1-5

CDR3nt: TGTGCCAGCAGCTTAGGGCTACGGGATGGCTACACCTTC
CDR3aa: CASSLGLRDGYTF
v_gene: TRBV7-2
abundance: -
d_gene: -
j_gene: TRBJ1-2

CDR3nt: TGTGCCAGCTCACCCCGGGACAGCTTCTACGAGCAGTACTTC
CDR3aa: CASSPRDSFYEQYF
v_gene: TRBV18
abundance: -
d_gene: TRBD1
j_gene: TRBJ2-7

CDR3nt: TGTGCCAGCGGGCCGGGACAGGGGACCACCGGGGAGCTGTTTTTT
CDR3aa: CASGPGQGTTGELFF
v_gene: TRBV7-2
abundance: -
d_gene: TRBD1
j_gene: TRBJ2-2

CDR3nt: TGTGCCAGCAGGCCCGCGGGGGCGACCTACAATGAGCAGTTCTTC
CDR3aa: CASRPAGATYNEQFF
v_gene: TRBV9
abundance: few
d_gene: -
j_gene: TRBJ2-1

CDR3nt: TGTGCCAGCAGCGCTAGGGGCCAAGAGACCCAGTACTTC
CDR3aa: CASSARGQETQYF
v_gene: TRBV9
abundance: -
d_gene: -
j_gene: TRBJ2-5

CDR3nt: TGTGCCAGCAGCCGTACCTACGAGCAGTACTTC
CDR3aa: CASSRTYEQYF
v_gene: TRBV11-2
abundance: once
d_gene: -
j_gene: TRBJ2-7

CDR3nt: TGCGCCAGCAGCCAGTCCCGGGACTTTCTCTACAATGAGCAGTTCTTC
CDR3aa: CASSQSRDFLYNEQFF
v_gene: TRBV5-1
abundance: -
d_gene: -
j_gene: TRBJ2-1

CDR3nt: TGTGCCAGCAGCGTAGGGGGTACTAGCGGGGTGACTGAGCAGTTCTTC
CDR3aa: CASSVGGTSGVTEQFF
v_gene: TRBV9
abundance: -
d_gene: TRBD2
j_gene: TRBJ2-1

CDR3nt: TGTGCCAGCAGTCTGGGACAGGTGTACGAGCAGTACTTC
CDR3aa: CASSLGQVYEQYF
v_gene: TRBV6-5
abundance: -
d_gene: TRBD1
j_gene: TRBJ2-7

CDR3nt: TGCGCCAGCAGCTTTCGGGGGGGAACTAATGAAAAACTGTTTTTT
CDR3aa: CASSFRGGTNEKLFF
v_gene: TRBV5-1
abundance: few
d_gene: -
j_gene: TRBJ1-4

CDR3nt: TGTGCCAGCAGTGAAGTAGGGACAACAAACTCTGGAAACACCATATATTTT
CDR3aa: CASSEVGTTNSGNTIYF
v_gene: TRBV6-1
abundance: few
d_gene: -
j_gene: TRBJ1-3

CDR3nt: TGCGCCAGCAGCTCCTTCAATGGGGAGGCCGGAGAGACCCAGTACTTC
CDR3aa: CASSSFNGEAGETQYF
v_gene: TRBV5-1
abundance: few
d_gene: -
j_gene: TRBJ2-5

CDR3nt: TGTGCCAGCAGCGTATCTACAACGGGACTCTCCTACAATGAGCAGTTCTTC
CDR3aa: CASSVSTTGLSYNEQFF
v_gene: TRBV9
abundance: few
d_gene: -
j_gene: TRBJ2-1

CDR3nt: TGTGCCAGCAGTGAAGACAGAGCCTCTGGAAACACCATATATTTT
CDR3aa: CASSEDRASGNTIYF
v_gene: TRBV6-1
abundance: -
d_gene: -
j_gene: TRBJ1-3

CDR3nt: TGTGCCAGCAGTGAGGCATACGAGCAGTACTTC
CDR3aa: CASSEAYEQYF
v_gene: TRBV2
abundance: -
d_gene: -
j_gene: TRBJ2-7

CDR3nt: TGTGCCAGCAGCCCGGGGGGACAGGTAAATCAGCCCCAGCATTTT
CDR3aa: CASSPGGQVNQPQHF
v_gene: TRBV9
abundance: -
d_gene: TRBD1
j_gene: TRBJ1-5

CDR3nt: TGTGCCAGCAGTCTTCCGGGACTAGCGATTAATGAGCAGTTCTTC
CDR3aa: CASSLPGLAINEQFF
v_gene: TRBV7-9
abundance: -
d_gene: TRBD2
j_gene: TRBJ2-1

CDR3nt: TGCGCCAGCAGCAAGGGGGGACAGGATAATGAAAAACTGTTTTTT
CDR3aa: CASSKGGQDNEKLFF
v_gene: TRBV5-1
abundance: -
d_gene: TRBD1
j_gene: TRBJ1-4

CDR3nt: TGTGCCAGCAGTGAATATTGGCGGGACTCTAACTATGGCTACACCTTC
CDR3aa: CASSEYWRDSNYGYTF
v_gene: TRBV25-1
abundance: -
d_gene: -
j_gene: TRBJ1-2

CDR3nt: TGTGCCAGCCGTTGGGGGGGTCCTAATGAAAAACTGTTTTTT
CDR3aa: CASRWGGPNEKLFF
v_gene: TRBV7-9
abundance: -
d_gene: -
j_gene: TRBJ1-4

CDR3nt: TGTGCCAGCAGCTTGTCAGCGGTCGCAATCACAGATACGCAGTATTTT
CDR3aa: CASSLSAVAITDTQYF
v_gene: TRBV5-8
abundance: many
d_gene: -
j_gene: TRBJ2-3

CDR3nt: TGCGCCAGCAGCCCCGACAGGGTGACAATGCTAGCCAAAAACATTCAGTACTTC
CDR3aa: CASSPDRVTMLAKNIQYF
v_gene: TRBV4-1
abundance: -
d_gene: TRBD1
j_gene: TRBJ2-4

CDR3nt: TGCGCCAGCAGTTTCTCTAGCGGCACCTACGAGCAGTACTTC
CDR3aa: CASSFSSGTYEQYF
v_gene: TRBV5-1
abundance: -
d_gene: TRBD2
j_gene: TRBJ2-7

CDR3nt: TGTGCCAGCAGCTACATCACAGGGGAAATAGCCAAAAACAGTCAGTACTTC
CDR3aa: CASSYITGEIAKNSQYF
v_gene: TRBV7-9
abundance: -
d_gene: TRBD1
j_gene: TRBJ2-4

CDR3nt: TGTGCCAGCAGCTCCGGGACAGACGACAATGAGCAGTTCTTC
CDR3aa: CASSSGTDDNEQFF
v_gene: TRBV11-2
abundance: -
d_gene: TRBD1
j_gene: TRBJ2-1

CDR3nt: TGTGCCAGCAGCCAGGACAGGGTCGGCTACACCTTC
CDR3aa: CASSQDRVGYTF
v_gene: TRBV7-9
abundance: once
d_gene: TRBD1
j_gene: TRBJ1-2

CDR3nt: TGTGCCAGCAGCCAAGCGAGGGCTGGGGCCTATAATTCACCCCTCCACTTT
CDR3aa: CASSQARAGAYNSPLHF
v_gene: TRBV14
abundance: -
d_gene: -
j_gene: TRBJ1-6

CDR3nt: TGTGCCAGCAGCCCCACCGGAGGACTAGCCAACTACAATGAGCAGTTCTTC
CDR3aa: CASSPTGGLANYNEQFF
v_gene: TRBV9
abundance: few
d_gene: TRBD2
j_gene: TRBJ2-1

CDR3nt: TGTGCCAGCACCGGACAGGGTTTGGGCGAGCAGTACTTC
CDR3aa: CASTGQGLGEQYF
v_gene: TRBV2
abundance: -
d_gene: TRBD1
j_gene: TRBJ2-7

CDR3nt: TGTGCCAGCAGCTCGGGGGGCCCTTCAAGCTCCTACAATGAGCAGTTCTTC
CDR3aa: CASSSGGPSSSYNEQFF
v_gene: TRBV5-4
abundance: -
d_gene: -
j_gene: TRBJ2-1